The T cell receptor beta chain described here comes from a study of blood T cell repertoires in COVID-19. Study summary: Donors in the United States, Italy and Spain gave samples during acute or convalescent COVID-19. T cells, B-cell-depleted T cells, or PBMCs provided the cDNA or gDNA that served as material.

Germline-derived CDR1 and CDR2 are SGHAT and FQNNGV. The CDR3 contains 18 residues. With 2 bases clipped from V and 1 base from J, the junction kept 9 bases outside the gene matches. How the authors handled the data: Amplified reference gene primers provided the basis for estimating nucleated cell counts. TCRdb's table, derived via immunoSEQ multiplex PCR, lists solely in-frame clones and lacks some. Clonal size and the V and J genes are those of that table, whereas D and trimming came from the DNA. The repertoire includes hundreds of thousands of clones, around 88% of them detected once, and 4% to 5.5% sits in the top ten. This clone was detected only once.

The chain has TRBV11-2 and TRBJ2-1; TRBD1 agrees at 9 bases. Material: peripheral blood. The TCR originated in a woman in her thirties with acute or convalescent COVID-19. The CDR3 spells CASSLRPGQGVSYNEQFF. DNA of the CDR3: TGTGCCAGCAGCTTAAGGCCGGGACAGGGAGTGTCCTACAATGAGCAGTTCTTC. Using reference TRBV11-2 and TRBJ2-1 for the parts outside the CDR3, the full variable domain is EAGVAQSPRYKIIEKRQSVAFWCNPISGHATLYWYQQILGQGPKLLIQFQNNGVVDDSQLPKDRFSAERLKGVDSTLKIQPAKLEDSAVYLCASSLRPGQGVSYNEQFFGPGTRLTVL.